These T cell receptor beta chains were read from a single sample in a study of T cell responses to AZD1222 COVID-19 vaccine. The method was immunoSEQ multiplex PCR; TCRdb's version includes in-frame clones alone and lacks a portion of them. The sample lists around 130,000 clones, approximately 86% occurring once. This specimen was peripheral blood, taken on day 0 of AZD1222 vaccination. These TCRs come from an adult in good health. The CDR3 runs from the conserved cysteine through the conserved F or W. D genes are given only for firm matches. Size tells how often a clone was seen (once, few, many) or the class of an expanded clone, and some rows leave it out.

J	D	size	V	CDR3	DNA
TRBJ2-7	.	.	TRBV7-2	CASSLGALNYEQYF	TGTGCCAGCAGCTTAGGGGCCTTGAATTACGAGCAGTACTTC
TRBJ1-2	.	.	TRBV11-1	CASSPSGGSHHYTF	TGTGCCAGCAGCCCGAGTGGAGGATCCCATCACTACACCTTC
TRBJ2-4	.	once	TRBV6-5	CASEEGLLAKNIQYF	TGTGCCAGCGAGGAGGGGCTACTAGCCAAAAACATTCAGTACTTC
TRBJ1-2	TRBD1	once	TRBV2	CASDWGQNYGYTF	TGTGCCAGCGATTGGGGACAGAACTATGGCTACACCTTC
TRBJ2-1	.	.	TRBV7-9	CASSPLGHDYNEQFF	TGTGCCAGCAGCCCCCTGGGCCACGACTACAATGAGCAGTTCTTC
TRBJ1-2	TRBD1	.	TRBV7-2	CASSADRGRNYGYTF	TGTGCCAGCAGCGCAGACAGGGGGCGAAACTATGGCTACACCTTC
TRBJ2-2	.	.	TRBV4-3	CASSQGGVLNTGELFF	TGCGCCAGCAGCCAAGGCGGGGTACTCAACACCGGGGAGCTGTTTTTT
TRBJ2-7	.	.	TRBV6-2/TRBV6-3	CASSTAQTPDYEQYF	TGTGCCAGCAGCACCGCCCAGACTCCTGATTACGAGCAGTACTTC
TRBJ2-1	TRBD1	.	TRBV5-6	CASSSTQGIYNEQFF	TGTGCCAGCAGCTCGACACAGGGGATCTACAATGAGCAGTTCTTC
TRBJ1-2	.	.	TRBV28	CASSLYRYGYTF	TGTGCCAGCAGTTTATACCGCTATGGCTACACCTTC
TRBJ1-1	.	.	TRBV6-5	CASSTRADTEAFF	TGTGCCAGCAGTACCCGGGCGGACACTGAAGCTTTCTTT
TRBJ2-2	TRBD2	.	TRBV18	CASSPGLAGINTGELFF	TGTGCCAGCTCACCAGGACTAGCGGGAATTAACACCGGGGAGCTGTTTTTT
TRBJ1-1	.	once	TRBV19	CASSTRATEAFF	TGTGCCAGTAGTACAAGGGCCACTGAAGCTTTCTTT
TRBJ2-1	.	once	TRBV7-9	CASSFGTGAKKPYNEQFF	TGTGCCAGCAGCTTCGGTACAGGCGCCAAAAAACCCTACAATGAGCAGTTCTTC
TRBJ1-2	.	.	TRBV15	CATSRVSPARTEGYTF	TGTGCCACCAGCAGAGTTTCTCCAGCCCGAACGGAGGGCTACACCTTC
TRBJ1-2	.	.	TRBV7-8	CASSLVSGYGYTF	TGTGCCAGCAGCTTAGTGTCAGGTTATGGCTACACCTTC
TRBJ1-1	.	once	TRBV10-3	CAIQARGNTEAFF	TGTGCCATCCAAGCCAGGGGGAACACTGAAGCTTTCTTT
TRBJ1-2	.	once	TRBV12-3/TRBV12-4	CASSQNSYGYTF	TGTGCCAGCAGTCAGAACTCCTATGGCTACACCTTC
TRBJ2-1	TRBD1	few	TRBV7-3	CASSTTGGVEQFF	TGTGCCAGCAGCACGACAGGGGGCGTAGAGCAGTTCTTC
TRBJ2-5	TRBD2	.	TRBV5-3	CARSLFWGRAQYF	TGTGCCAGAAGCTTATTCTGGGGGAGGGCCCAGTACTTC
TRBJ2-7	.	.	TRBV9	CASSVAAGTYEQYF	TGTGCCAGCAGCGTAGCGGCGGGAACCTACGAGCAGTACTTC
TRBJ1-4	.	.	TRBV7-9	CASSLMGEGNEKLFF	TGTGCCAGCAGCTTAATGGGAGAGGGGAATGAAAAACTGTTTTTT
TRBJ1-6	.	once	TRBV6-5	CASSYMGFDSPLHF	TGTGCCAGCAGTTACATGGGGTTTGATTCACCCCTCCACTTT
TRBJ1-5	.	.	TRBV3-1/TRBV3-2	CASSQEVGQPQHF	TGTGCCAGCAGCCAAGAGGTTGGTCAGCCCCAGCATTTT
TRBJ2-7	TRBD2	.	TRBV2	CASRTSGGPYEQYF	TGTGCCAGCAGAACTAGCGGGGGCCCCTACGAGCAGTACTTC
TRBJ2-5	.	.	TRBV30	CAWKIDRLYF	TGTGCCTGGAAAATCGACAGGCTGTACTTC
TRBJ1-1	TRBD1	once	TRBV30	CAWSVGPGQGYSVYPLRAFF	TGTGCCTGGAGTGTTGGCCCGGGACAGGGTTATTCAGTTTATCCTTTGCGGGCTTTCTTT
TRBJ1-6	.	few	TRBV27	CASTEGIRSPLHF	TGTGCCAGCACGGAGGGGATAAGATCACCCCTCCACTTT
TRBJ1-3	.	once	TRBV5-1	CASSSDGGSGNTIYF	TGCGCCAGCAGCTCGGACGGAGGATCTGGAAACACCATATATTTT
TRBJ1-2	.	.	TRBV3-1/TRBV3-2	CASSPNIRTATYGYTF	TGTGCCAGCAGTCCGAATATTCGGACAGCGACCTATGGCTACACCTTC
TRBJ2-1	.	.	TRBV7-9	CASSQIRIDNEQFF	TGTGCCAGCAGCCAGATAAGGATTGACAATGAGCAGTTCTTC